This T cell receptor beta chain was sequenced in a study of blood T cell repertoires in COVID-19. At the level of the study: Some COVID-19 samples were acute and others convalescent; all came from the United States, Italy and Spain. PBMCs, B-cell-depleted T cells, or T cells provided the cDNA or gDNA that made up the material.

Per the authors' pipeline: Amplified reference gene primers provided the basis for estimating nucleated cell counts. Assay: immunoSEQ multiplex PCR; the TCRdb copy retains only in-frame clones and omits some. D and trimming come from the DNA, and the V and J calls and clone size come from that table. The sample records about 36,000 clones, 75% to 85% being singletons. Germline CDR1 and CDR2: MNHEY and SVGAGI. The CDR3 length is 16 residues. Trimming shortened V by 0 bases and J by 6 bases, and 15 bases separated the two germline ends. The TCR comes from a human donor in a cohort sampled during active or convalescent COVID-19. The donor label of this sample is uncertain. The sample taken for sequencing was peripheral blood. The chain employs TRBV6-5 and TRBJ1-5, with TRBD1 as a possible D gene (5 bases). In DNA, the CDR3 is TGTGCCAGCAGTTACTCGGGCAGGGCAGGAGTTCAGCCCCAGCATTTT. Protein: CASSYSGRAGVQPQHF.